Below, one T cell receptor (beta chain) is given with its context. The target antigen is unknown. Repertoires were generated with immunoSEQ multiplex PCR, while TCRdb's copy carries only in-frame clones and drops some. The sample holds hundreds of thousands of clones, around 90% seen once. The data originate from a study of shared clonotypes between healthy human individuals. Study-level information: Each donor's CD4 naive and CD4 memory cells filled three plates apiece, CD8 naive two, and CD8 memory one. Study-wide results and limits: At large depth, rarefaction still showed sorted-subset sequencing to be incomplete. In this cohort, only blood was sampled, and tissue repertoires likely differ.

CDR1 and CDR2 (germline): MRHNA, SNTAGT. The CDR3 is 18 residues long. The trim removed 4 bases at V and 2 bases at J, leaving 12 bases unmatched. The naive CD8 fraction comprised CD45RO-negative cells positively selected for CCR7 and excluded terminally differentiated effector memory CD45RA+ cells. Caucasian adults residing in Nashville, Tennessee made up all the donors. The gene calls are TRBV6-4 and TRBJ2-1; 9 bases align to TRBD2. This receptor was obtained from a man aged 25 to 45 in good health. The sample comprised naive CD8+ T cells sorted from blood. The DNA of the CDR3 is TGTGCCAGCAGTGCCGTCTCTCGCGGGAGGGGTACCTACAATGAGCAGTTCTTC. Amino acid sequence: CASSAVSRGRGTYNEQFF.